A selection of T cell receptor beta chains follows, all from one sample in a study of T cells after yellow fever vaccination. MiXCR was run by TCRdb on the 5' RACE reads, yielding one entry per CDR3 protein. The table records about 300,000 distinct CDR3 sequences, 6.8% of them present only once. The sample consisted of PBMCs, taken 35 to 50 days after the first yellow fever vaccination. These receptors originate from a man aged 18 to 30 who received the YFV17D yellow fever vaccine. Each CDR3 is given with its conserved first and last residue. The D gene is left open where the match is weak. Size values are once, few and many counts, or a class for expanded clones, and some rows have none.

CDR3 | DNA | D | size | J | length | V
CSARGLAGVEIQYF | TGCAGTGCTAGGGGACTAGCGGGGGTTGAGATCCAGTACTTC | TRBD2 | . | TRBJ2-5 | 14 | TRBV20-1
CATQDREANTEAFF | TGTGCCACACAGGACAGGGAGGCGAACACTGAAGCTTTCTTT | TRBD1 | . | TRBJ1-1 | 14 | TRBV15
CAISESTGAQETQYF | TGTGCCATCAGTGAGTCGACAGGGGCACAAGAGACCCAGTACTTC | TRBD1 | . | TRBJ2-5 | 15 | TRBV10-3
CSARRGGSNQPQHF | TGCAGTGCTAGGAGGGGAGGGTCCAATCAGCCCCAGCATTTT | . | many | TRBJ1-5 | 14 | TRBV20-1
CASLPGGTSGVGEQFF | TGTGCCAGTCTCCCTGGGGGGACTAGCGGGGTCGGTGAGCAGTTCTTC | TRBD2 | . | TRBJ2-1 | 16 | TRBV19
CASSPPALAGTQYF | TGTGCCAGCTCACCACCCGCCCTCGCCGGGACCCAGTACTTC | . | . | TRBJ2-5 | 14 | TRBV18
CASSDDGGKGSYNEQFF | TGTGCCAGCAGCGATGACGGGGGTAAGGGCTCCTACAATGAGCAGTTCTTC | . | few | TRBJ2-1 | 17 | TRBV9
CSVDGLGTGELFF | TGCAGCGTTGACGGCCTAGGCACCGGGGAGCTGTTTTTT | . | many | TRBJ2-2 | 13 | TRBV29-1
CAGLRGPTDTQYF | TGTGCCGGGCTGAGGGGGCCCACAGATACGCAGTATTTT | TRBD1 | many | TRBJ2-3 | 13 | TRBV7-9
CASGPGVGAEAFF | TGCGCCAGCGGGCCGGGGGTAGGGGCTGAAGCTTTCTTT | . | . | TRBJ1-1 | 13 | TRBV5-1
CASSAKFNEQFF | TGTGCCAGCAGCGCCAAGTTCAATGAGCAGTTCTTC | . | . | TRBJ2-1 | 12 | TRBV9
CASSPRGLDRAQETQYF | TGTGCCAGCAGCCCTAGGGGCCTGGACAGGGCCCAAGAGACCCAGTACTTC | TRBD1 | few | TRBJ2-5 | 17 | TRBV7-2
CASSYAGGRTGELFF | TGTGCCAGCAGCTACGCGGGGGGGCGCACCGGGGAGCTGTTTTTT | TRBD2 | . | TRBJ2-2 | 15 | TRBV28
CASSSNPRAGVYEQYF | TGTGCCAGCAGCTCAAACCCTCGAGCGGGGGTTTACGAGCAGTACTTC | TRBD2 | few | TRBJ2-7 | 16 | TRBV11-2
CASSLSGTGAYGYTF | TGCGCCAGCAGCCTTTCCGGGACAGGAGCATATGGCTACACCTTC | TRBD1 | . | TRBJ1-2 | 15 | TRBV5-1
CASSLGGTSTSYNEQFF | TGCGCCAGCAGCTTGGGAGGGACCTCGACGTCCTACAATGAGCAGTTCTTC | . | few | TRBJ2-1 | 17 | TRBV5-1
CASSSRVSTEAFF | TGTGCCAGCAGTTCACGGGTATCGACTGAAGCTTTCTTT | . | few | TRBJ1-1 | 13 | TRBV6-6
CSVCCPENTEAFF | TGCAGCGTTTGTTGCCCAGAAAACACTGAAGCTTTCTTT | . | . | TRBJ1-1 | 13 | TRBV29-1
CASSPGSGEADTQYF | TGCGCCAGCAGCCCCGGCAGCGGCGAGGCAGATACGCAGTATTTT | . | . | TRBJ2-3 | 15 | TRBV5-1
CATRNWTSYEQYF | TGTGCCACCAGGAACTGGACCTCCTACGAGCAGTACTTC | . | few | TRBJ2-7 | 13 | TRBV15